Following are 16 T cell receptor beta chains from one sample sequenced in a study of T cells after yellow fever vaccination. A single record per CDR3 protein comes from TCRdb applying MiXCR to the 5' RACE reads. Here the sample spans a few hundred thousand distinct CDR3 sequences, 17% being singletons. Sequencing was performed on PBMCs, taken 4 to 5 days after the first yellow fever vaccination. These receptors came from a man between 18 and 35 years old who received the YFV17D yellow fever vaccine.

J is TRBJ1-2 and V is TRBV12-3 or TRBV12-4; D not resolved. V shed 6 bases and J shed 0 bases, with 14 bases lying between them. The CDR3 extends over 15 amino acids. The CDR3, as DNA: TGTGCCAGCAGGGGGTGGGGATCGACTAACTATGGCTACACCTTC. Translation gives CASRGWGSTNYGYTF.

This clonotype was counted between two and nine times. The chain has TRBV12-3 or TRBV12-4 and TRBJ2-5; D is tentatively TRBD1 or TRBD2 (5 bases each). V lost 6 bases and J 2 bases, leaving 13 bases between the germline ends. This CDR3 is built from 14 residues. CDR3 nucleotides: TGTGCCAGCAGAGACCGGGACCAGCAAGAGACCCAGTACTTC. Translated, it gives CASRDRDQQETQYF.

The V gene is TRBV27, the J gene TRBJ2-5; weak D call: TRBD1 (5 bases). Germline V gene data show CDR1 as MNHEY and CDR2 as SMNVEV (reference sequence). The germline V and J ends were trimmed by 3 bases and 7 bases, with 15 bases remaining between them. The CDR3 runs to 14 residues. The DNA of the CDR3 is TGTGCCAGCAGTTTGGTAGCTTCCCAGGGGACCCAGTACTTC. Translated, it gives CASSLVASQGTQYF.

The CDR3 loop reads CSVTRGTTDTQYF. CDR3 in DNA: TGCAGCGTTACTCGGGGGACAACAGATACGCAGTATTTT. The chain joins TRBV29-1 to TRBJ2-3; the D call may be TRBD1 or TRBD2 (6 bases each). Deletions cut 5 bases from V and 3 bases from J, with 12 bases between. The CDR3 has 13 residues. The germline V gene has CDR1 SQVTM and CDR2 ANQGSEA.

The chain is built from TRBV5-4 and TRBJ2-1, with 8 bases that match TRBD2. The CDR3 covers 16 residues. Germline trimming cut 4 bases from V and 1 base from J; bases unmatched to any gene: 7. CDR1 SGHNT and CDR2 YYREEE come from the germline V gene (reference sequence). The CDR3 loop reads CASSPTGGASYNEQFF. The CDR3 DNA reads as TGTGCCAGCAGCCCCACCGGGGGGGCATCCTACAATGAGCAGTTCTTC.

This chain links TRBV12-3 or TRBV12-4 with TRBJ2-1; D is unresolved. CDR3 length equals 14 residues. V was clipped by 6 bases and J by 7 bases, with 16 bases between them. The CDR3 reads CASSPPGRANEQFF. DNA for the CDR3: TGTGCCAGCAGCCCTCCCGGAAGGGCGAATGAGCAGTTCTTC.

At least ten counts were recorded for this clonotype. J is TRBJ1-1 and V is TRBV12-3 or TRBV12-4, with a tentative D call TRBD1 (6 bases). CDR3 length: 14 amino acids. Trimming stripped 6 bases from V and 0 bases from J, with 11 bases between. The CDR3 loop reads CASSRTAMNTEAFF. The CDR3 nucleotides read TGTGCCAGCAGCCGGACAGCTATGAACACTGAAGCTTTCTTT.

The chain has TRBV7-9 and TRBJ1-1, with 8 nucleotides matching TRBD1. This CDR3 contains 14 residues. In germline, CDR1 is SEHNR, CDR2 FQNEAQ (reference sequence). J gave up 3 bases and V 5 bases, and 5 bases lay outside the gene matches. CDR3 loop: CASSTQTGDTEAFF. The CDR3 nucleotides read TGTGCCAGCAGCACCCAGACAGGGGACACTGAAGCTTTCTTT. Based on the CDR3 plus reference TRBV7-9 and TRBJ1-1, the full variable domain is DTGVSQNPRHKITKRGQNVTFRCDPISEHNRLYWYRQTLGQGPEFLTYFQNEAQLEKSRLLSDRFSAERPKGSFSTLEIQRTEQGDSAMYLCASSTQTGDTEAFFGQGTRLTVV.

The chain uses TRBV9 and TRBJ1-2; no clear D gene. CDR1 is SGDLS, CDR2 YYNGEE, per germline. Trimming took off 0 bases at V and 4 bases at J, with 13 bases between the two ends. This CDR3 has 15 residues. The CDR3 nucleotides are TGTGCCAGCAGCGTAGTGGTCGACCCAGGCTATGGCTACACCTTC. This gives the protein CASSVVVDPGYGYTF.

This clonotype was observed a few times. The chain links TRBV12-3 or TRBV12-4 to TRBJ2-5; weak D call: TRBD1 (5 bases). This CDR3 contains 15 residues. V lost 5 bases and J 2 bases, leaving 15 bases between the germline ends. CDR3 DNA: TGTGCCAGCAGTCCCACCACGACAGTACAAGAGACCCAGTACTTC. This encodes CASSPTTTVQETQYF.

The V gene is TRBV7-9, the J gene TRBJ1-4; D is undetermined. The CDR3 runs 12 residues. The V and J ends lost 5 bases and 8 bases respectively, with 9 bases between them. Germline CDR1 reads SEHNR; CDR2 reads FQNEAQ (reference sequence). The CDR3 bases are TGTGCCAGCAGCACCCTCGGAGAAAAACTGTTTTTT. Translating gives CASSTLGEKLFF.

The V and J genes are TRBV4-2 and TRBJ1-6; D is perhaps TRBD1 (6 bases). With 3 bases removed from V and 2 bases from J, the gap between germline ends came to 14 bases. The germline V gene has CDR1 LGHNA and CDR2 YNFKEQ. The CDR3 runs 17 residues. The chain's CDR3 is CASSHPRTVPYNSPLHF. Here the CDR3 DNA reads TGTGCCAGCAGCCACCCTAGGACAGTTCCCTATAATTCACCCCTCCACTTT.

This clonotype was observed many times. The J gene is TRBJ2-7, the V gene TRBV6-5; either TRBD1 or TRBD2 may supply D (5 bases each). This CDR3 region has 17 residues. CDR1 is MNHEY and CDR2 is SVGAGI in the germline V gene. V dropped 2 bases and J dropped 1 base, with 18 bases sitting between them. The CDR3 DNA is TGTGCCAGCAGTTACCGGGGCAGTGGCGCTGATTCCTACGAGCAGTACTTC. Encoded protein: CASSYRGSGADSYEQYF.

This clonotype was picked up many times. This sequence joins TRBV7-2 and TRBJ2-7, with a possible D match to TRBD2 (5 bases). The CDR3 extends over 13 amino acids. The germline CDR1 and CDR2 sequences are SGHTA and FQGNSA. V shed 6 bases and J shed 2 bases, with 11 bases lying between them. The CDR3 reads CASSLSGAYEQYF. As DNA, the CDR3 is TGTGCCAGCAGTTTATCCGGGGCCTACGAGCAGTACTTC.

V is TRBV14 and J is TRBJ2-6; D might be TRBD1 or TRBD2, each matching 5 bases. The CDR3 runs 15 residues. Trimming removed 5 bases from V and 0 bases from J, with 8 bases in between. Germline assignment: CDR1 SGHDN and CDR2 FVKESK. The CDR3 here is CASSGGGSGANVLTF. The CDR3 DNA follows: TGTGCCAGCAGCGGGGGTGGCTCTGGGGCCAACGTCCTGACTTTC.

This clonotype was observed many times. This rearrangement joins TRBV4-3 to TRBJ1-2; D is uncertain. Trimming left V 0 bases short and J 8 bases short, with 7 bases between. CDR3 size: 12 residues. Germline V gene data show CDR1 as LGHNA and CDR2 as YSLEER. The chain's CDR3 is CASSQEGRGYTF. The CDR3 nucleotides read TGCGCCAGCAGCCAAGAGGGTAGAGGCTACACCTTC.